The clone carrying this T cell receptor (beta chain) was recorded once. V lost 0 bases to trimming and J lost 9 bases; unmatched junction nucleotides: 3. Germline V lookup: CDR1 MNHNY, CDR2 SVGAGI (reference sequence). The CDR3 extends over 14 amino acids. Sequenced by immunoSEQ multiplex PCR; TCRdb stores in-frame clones only, minus some. The table records 350,000 to 450,000 clones, about nine tenths of them present only once. This sample stems from a study of Ad26.COV2.S vaccination and SARS-CoV-2 variants. Treatment specified: roughly 18 received Ad26.COV2.S at low or high dose, single or two shots; five or six received placebo; per-sample allocation not given. Sampling happened 63 days after the first vaccine or placebo injection.

The sequence derives from a person aged 18-65 years who received the Ad26.COV2.S COVID-19 vaccine or a placebo. The sample in question was peripheral blood, obtained in a trial of Ad26.COV2.S vaccine versus placebo. The V call is TRBV6-6, the J call TRBJ2-2; 8 bases match TRBD1. CDR3 in amino acids: CASSYSDRAWELFF. The CDR3, as DNA: TGTGCCAGCAGTTACTCGGACAGGGCCTGGGAGCTGTTTTTT.